The 28 T cell receptor beta chains reported below all come from one sample, sequenced in a study of blood T cell repertoires in COVID-19. Sequencing was performed with immunoSEQ multiplex PCR; in TCRdb, only in-frame clones are kept and a portion is missing. The top ten hold 0.45% to 0.6% of the sample, which has about 180,000 clones, 70% to 90% seen once. The material sequenced was peripheral blood. Receptor source: a man between 60 and 70 years old with COVID-19, enrolled during active disease.

The rearrangement uses TRBV18 and TRBJ1-5, with D maybe TRBD1 (6 bases). This CDR3 comprises 14 residues. Germline CDR1 and CDR2: KGHSH and LQKENI. Trimming removed 0 bases at V and 5 bases at J, with 8 bases between. CDR3 DNA sequence: TGTGCCAGCTCACCACCGAACAGGGATCAGCCCCAGCATTTT. Translating gives CASSPPNRDQPQHF.

This rearrangement joins TRBV2 to TRBJ1-6; D possibly corresponds to TRBD1 (6 bases). V shed 3 bases and J shed 7 bases, with 13 bases lying between them. The length of the CDR3 is 15 residues. The germline CDR1 and CDR2 sequences are SNHLY and FYNNEI. In nucleotides, the CDR3 is TGTGCCAGCAGTGAGTCGGGACACCCGAATTCACCCCTCCACTTT. It translates to CASSESGHPNSPLHF.

J is TRBJ2-5 and V is TRBV5-1, with unresolved D. The CDR3 is made up of 14 amino acids. Germline V gene sequence: CDR1 SGHRS, CDR2 YFSETQ. The germline V and J ends were trimmed by 4 bases and 7 bases, with 17 bases remaining between them. CDR3 in DNA: TGCGCCAGCAGCAATCCGCCAGAGCGCGGGACCCAGTACTTC. As protein: CASSNPPERGTQYF.

This clone was seen a handful of times. The chain uses TRBV7-2 and TRBJ1-1, with 8 bases aligning to TRBD1. CDR1 and CDR2 from the germline V gene are SGHTA and FQGNSA. CDR3 size: 15 residues. Unmatched junction bases numbered 9, after V lost 5 bases and J lost 4 bases. The CDR3 protein is CASSLQQGGGTEAFF. For the CDR3, the DNA is TGTGCCAGCAGCCTACAACAGGGGGGTGGCACTGAAGCTTTCTTT.

V is TRBV19 and J is TRBJ2-7; 8 bases fit TRBD1. CDR3 size: 12 residues. Trimming removed 6 bases from V and 6 bases from J; junction bases left unmatched: 4. Looked up from germline, CDR1 is LNHDA and CDR2 is SQIVND (reference sequence). DNA of the CDR3: TGTGCCAGTAGCCAGGGGGCTGGCGAGCAGTACTTC. Encoded protein: CASSQGAGEQYF. Together with reference TRBV19 and TRBJ2-7, the CDR3 gives the full variable domain: DGGITQSPKYLFRKEGQNVTLSCEQNLNHDAMYWYRQDPGQGLRLIYYSQIVNDFQKGDIAEGYSVSREKKESFPLTVTSAQKNPTAFYLCASSQGAGEQYFGPGTRLTVT.

The chain recombines TRBV24-1 with TRBJ1-5; 7 nucleotides align to TRBD1. The CDR3 spans 13 residues. V shed 7 bases and J 4 bases; nucleotides not matched to a gene: 3. Germline V gives CDR1 KGHDR, CDR2 SFDVKD. The CDR3, as DNA: TGTGCCACCAGAGGACAGGCAAATCAGCCCCAGCATTTT. As protein: CATRGQANQPQHF.

The gene calls are TRBV25-1 and TRBJ1-3; D may be TRBD1 (5 bases). Germline assignment: CDR1 MGHDK and CDR2 SYGVNS. V shed 1 base and J shed 0 bases, with 13 bases lying between them. This CDR3 has 17 amino acids. As DNA, the CDR3 is TGTGCCAGCAGTGAATTGATCGGGGGTAGCTCTGGAAACACCATATATTTT. Encoded protein: CASSELIGGSSGNTIYF. Filled out from reference TRBV25-1 and TRBJ1-3, the complete variable domain reads EADIYQTPRYLVIGTGKKITLECSQTMGHDKMYWYQQDPGMELHLIHYSYGVNSTEKGDLSSESTVSRIRTEHFPLTLESARPSHTSQYLCASSELIGGSSGNTIYFGEGSWLTVV.

This chain joins TRBV5-1 and TRBJ1-2; D gene ambiguous. Trimming removed 5 bases from V and 3 bases from J, with 14 bases in between. Germline assignment: CDR1 SGHRS and CDR2 YFSETQ. The CDR3 has 14 amino acids. As DNA, the CDR3 is TGCGCCAGCAGTATTAGTTCTCCCTACTATGGCTACACCTTC. It encodes CASSISSPYYGYTF.

This clone showed up just a few times. The rearrangement uses TRBV30 and TRBJ1-1; 10 bases map to TRBD1. The CDR3 contains 12 residues. In germline, CDR1 is GTSNPN, CDR2 SVGIG (reference sequence). Trimming removed 6 bases from V and 8 bases from J; junction bases left unmatched: 6. The CDR3 nucleotides read TGTGCCTGCGGACAGGGGGTAGGCGAAGCTTTCTTT. It codes for CACGQGVGEAFF.

This sequence joins TRBV30 and TRBJ1-2, with D perhaps matching TRBD1 (5 bases). The CDR3 loop spans 16 amino acids. Germline loops: CDR1 GTSNPN, CDR2 SVGIG (reference sequence). The V end lost 0 bases, the J end lost 0 bases, and 14 bases lay between the germline ends. The CDR3 coding sequence is TGTGCCTGGAGTGTTCCTCTTGGGGCATCTAACTATGGCTACACCTTC. Amino acids: CAWSVPLGASNYGYTF.

V is TRBV5-5 and J is TRBJ2-1, with 8 bases matching TRBD2. V shed 7 bases, J shed 0 bases, and the junction held 6 bases outside the gene matches. Germline V gives CDR1 SGHKS, CDR2 YYEKEE (reference sequence). The CDR3 consists of 15 residues. The CDR3 DNA reads TGTGCCAGCGCGGCCCGGGAGGGCTCCTACAATGAGCAGTTCTTC. This gives the protein CASAAREGSYNEQFF.

The chain couples TRBV28 to TRBJ2-5; a possible D gene is TRBD1 (6 bases). CDR3 size: 14 residues. V lost 3 bases and J 6 bases, leaving 14 bases between the germline ends. Germline CDR1 reads MDHEN; CDR2 reads SYDVKM. CDR3 sequence (DNA): TGTGCCAGCAGTTTTTGGACAGCGGAGAAGACCCAGTACTTC. Translating gives CASSFWTAEKTQYF.

This chain joins TRBV9 and TRBJ2-3; possible D gene TRBD2, 6 bases. V lost 6 bases and J 5 bases, leaving 19 bases between the germline ends. This CDR3 region has 15 residues. CDR1 and CDR2 (germline): SGDLS, YYNGEE. In nucleotides, the CDR3 is TGTGCCAGCACCCCTGTAATGGGAGGTGTAGATACGCAGTATTTT. Translating gives CASTPVMGGVDTQYF.

This chain joins TRBV7-6 and TRBJ1-2, with TRBD1 identical over 8 bases. V was pared by 5 bases and J by 4 bases, with 9 bases of the junction left unmatched. CDR3 length: 15 amino acids. Germline CDR1 SGHVS, CDR2 FNYEAQ. CDR3 residues: CASSPDIGQGYGYTF. The CDR3 region has the DNA TGTGCCAGCAGCCCCGACATTGGACAGGGCTATGGCTACACCTTC.

The chain couples TRBV19 to TRBJ2-3; 7 bases match TRBD1. The CDR3 runs 14 residues. The germline gives CDR1 LNHDA, CDR2 SQIVND (reference sequence). J lost 0 bases, V lost 6 bases, and 3 bases had no gene match. The CDR3 nucleotides read TGTGCCAGTAGAAGACAGGGTAGCACAGATACGCAGTATTTT. This sequence encodes CASRRQGSTDTQYF.

The chain is built from TRBV6-5 and TRBJ1-4, with D perhaps matching TRBD1 (6 bases). Looked up from germline, CDR1 is MNHEY and CDR2 is SVGAGI. The CDR3 length is 15 residues. Trimming cost V 0 bases and J 5 bases, with 10 bases left between them. Here the CDR3 reads CASSYSWQGNEKLFF. The CDR3 DNA reads TGTGCCAGCAGTTACTCGTGGCAGGGGAATGAAAAACTGTTTTTT.

CDR3 in DNA: TGTGCCAGCAGTGGACAGGAAGGCGGGGAGCTGTTTTTT. Its protein product is CASSGQEGGELFF. The chain joins TRBV12-3 or TRBV12-4 to TRBJ2-2, with 7 bases that match TRBD1. This CDR3 has 13 residues. After removal of 5 bases from V and 7 bases from J, the junction contained 4 bases not matched to a gene.

The V and J genes are TRBV2 and TRBJ1-5, with 7 bases lining up with TRBD1. The CDR3 is made up of 15 amino acids. The germline V gene has CDR1 SNHLY and CDR2 FYNNEI. Trimming took 6 bases from V and 3 from J; bases not matched to a gene: 8. CDR3 loop: CASRADQGDNQPQHF. The CDR3 bases are TGTGCCAGCAGGGCAGACCAGGGGGACAATCAGCCCCAGCATTTT.

This clone was detected a few times. The chain carries TRBV11-3 and TRBJ1-4, with D perhaps matching TRBD1 (5 bases). Germline-derived CDR1 and CDR2 are SGHNT and YENEEA. Trimming left V 4 bases short and J 2 bases short, with 14 bases between. This CDR3 spans 16 amino acids. The DNA for the CDR3 is TGTGCCAGCAGCTCAGGAGGGGCTGGGACTAATGAAAAACTGTTTTTT. This sequence encodes CASSSGGAGTNEKLFF. Complete variable domain (other parts from reference TRBV11-3 and TRBJ1-4): EAGVVQSPRYKIIEKKQPVAFWCNPISGHNTLYWYLQNLGQGPELLIRYENEEAVDDSQLPKDRFSAERLKGVDSTLKIQPAELGDSAVYLCASSSGGAGTNEKLFFGSGTQLSVL.

J is TRBJ1-1 and V is TRBV7-3; TRBD1 matches 7 bases. This CDR3 comprises 15 residues. Germline V gives CDR1 SGHTA, CDR2 FQGTGA. The junction had 8 bases not matched to a gene; V was cut back by 6 bases and J by 1 base. The CDR3 loop is CASSSGQVSNTEAFF. The DNA for the CDR3 is TGTGCCAGCAGTTCCGGACAGGTCTCGAACACTGAAGCTTTCTTT. The whole variable domain, remainder taken from reference TRBV7-3 and TRBJ1-1, is GAGVSQTPSNKVTEKGKYVELRCDPISGHTALYWYRQSLGQGPEFLIYFQGTGAADDSGLPNDRFFAVRPEGSVSTLKIQRTERGDSAVYLCASSSGQVSNTEAFFGQGTRLTVV.

The genes are TRBV19 and TRBJ2-7, with D hard to call. The CDR3 is 13 residues long. V was shortened by 4 bases and J by 7 bases, with 14 bases between the two germline ends. Germline-derived CDR1 and CDR2 are LNHDA and SQIVND (reference sequence). CDR3 residues: CASSTTSRWEQYF. In DNA, the CDR3 is TGTGCCAGTAGTACAACCTCACGGTGGGAGCAGTACTTC.

CDR3 loop: CASRGSRGDEQYF. DNA for the CDR3: TGTGCCAGTAGGGGATCCAGGGGAGACGAGCAGTACTTC. The V call is TRBV19, the J call TRBJ2-7; possible D gene TRBD1, 6 bases. The V end lost 6 bases, the J end lost 5 bases, and 14 bases lay between the germline ends. CDR3 length: 13 residues. The germline V gene encodes CDR1 LNHDA and CDR2 SQIVND (reference sequence).

CDR3 sequence: CASSVPSGGLSEQFF. CDR3 bases: TGTGCCAGCAGTGTCCCTAGCGGGGGCCTGTCTGAGCAGTTCTTC. This chain joins TRBV2 and TRBJ2-1; TRBD2 agrees at 10 bases. The CDR3 extends over 15 amino acids. J gave up 9 bases and V 4 bases, and 9 bases lay outside the gene matches. The V gene's germline CDR1 is SNHLY and CDR2 FYNNEI.

CDR3 in amino acids: CASSSEGISGNTIYF. The CDR3 DNA is TGTGCCAGCAGCTCAGAGGGAATCTCTGGAAACACCATATATTTT. The V and J genes are TRBV7-6 and TRBJ1-3; D gene uncertain. V was trimmed by 4 bases and J by 0 bases, leaving 10 bases between them. This CDR3 spans 15 amino acids. Germline lookup yields CDR1 SGHVS and CDR2 FNYEAQ.

The V and J genes are TRBV6-5 and TRBJ1-4; TRBD1 agrees at 7 bases. Unmatched junction bases numbered 6, after V lost 0 bases and J lost 8 bases. The CDR3 runs to 15 residues. The germline gives CDR1 MNHEY, CDR2 SVGAGI. This CDR3 is CASSYSGQDGEKLFF. The CDR3 bases are TGTGCCAGCAGTTACTCCGGACAGGACGGGGAAAAACTGTTTTTT.

The chain is built from TRBV10-3 and TRBJ2-3, with a tentative D call TRBD1 (6 bases). Germline V gene lookup returns CDR1 ENHRY and CDR2 SYGVKD. This CDR3 comprises 15 residues. V was clipped by 3 bases and J by 0 bases, with 10 bases between them. The CDR3 here is CAISDGTKSTDTQYF. In DNA form, the CDR3 reads TGTGCCATCAGTGATGGGACAAAGAGCACAGATACGCAGTATTTT.

This clone was observed once. V gene TRBV5-1 combines with J gene TRBJ1-3, with a possible D match to TRBD1 (5 bases). Germline-derived CDR1 and CDR2 are SGHRS and YFSETQ. The CDR3 sequence is 17 residues long. The ends were cut back, 0 bases at V and 2 bases at J, with 15 bases in the middle. The chain's CDR3 is CASSLVVGGLTGNTIYF. CDR3 bases: TGCGCCAGCAGCTTGGTTGTGGGGGGTCTTACTGGAAACACCATATATTTT.

This clone was observed once. The chain uses TRBV18 and TRBJ1-5, with 11 bases identical to TRBD1. The germline V gene encodes CDR1 KGHSH and CDR2 LQKENI. This CDR3 comprises 17 residues. Trimming removed 4 bases from V and 0 bases from J; junction bases left unmatched: 5. CDR3 sequence reads: CASSRTGGGYSNQPQHF. In DNA, the CDR3 is TGTGCCAGCTCACGGACAGGGGGCGGGTATAGCAATCAGCCCCAGCATTTT.